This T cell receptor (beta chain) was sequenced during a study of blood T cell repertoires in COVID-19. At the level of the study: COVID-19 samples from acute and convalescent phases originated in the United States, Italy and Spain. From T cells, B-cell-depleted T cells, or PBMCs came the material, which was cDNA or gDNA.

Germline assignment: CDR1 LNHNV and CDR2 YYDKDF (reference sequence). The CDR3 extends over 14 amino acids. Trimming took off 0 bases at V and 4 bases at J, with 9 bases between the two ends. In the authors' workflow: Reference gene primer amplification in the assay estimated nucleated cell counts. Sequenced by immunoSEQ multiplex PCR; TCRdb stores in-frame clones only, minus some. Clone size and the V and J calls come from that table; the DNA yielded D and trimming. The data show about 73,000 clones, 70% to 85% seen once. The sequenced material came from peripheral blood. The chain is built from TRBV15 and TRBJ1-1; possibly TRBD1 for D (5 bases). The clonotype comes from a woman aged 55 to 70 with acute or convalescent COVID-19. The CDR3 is CATSRETAGTEAFF. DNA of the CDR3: TGTGCCACCAGCAGAGAGACAGCCGGCACTGAAGCTTTCTTT.